Below are 4 T cell receptor beta chains sequenced from a single sample in a study of regulatory T cells in long-lasting Graves disease. Construction of the TCR beta libraries employed iRepertoire HTBI primers in conjunction with Arm-PCR of CDR3 regions. Each CDR3 protein gets one entry after TCRdb re-called the multiplex PCR reads with MiXCR. The table lists 440,000 or so distinct CDR3 sequences, 14% to 15% of them singletons. Time point indicated: newly diagnosed GD, antithyroid drugs for less than 3 months. RNA extracted from PBMCs served as the sequencing template. This same sample was also part of a study on T cells in Graves' hyperthyroidism and ophthalmopathy.

Sequencing was performed on peripheral blood mononuclear cells (PBMCs), taken at new diagnosis, from a patient treated with antithyroid drugs. The receptors were sampled from a woman aged 25 to 39 with Graves disease.

This clonotype was observed a handful of times. Mismatch with germline at one junction end may stem from a read error. The V gene is TRBV3-1, the J gene TRBJ1-4, with no clear D. Germline CDR1 reads LGHDT; CDR2 reads YNNKEL (reference sequence). CDR3 length: 16 amino acids. CDR3 in amino acids: CAGSQEMGPEAEKLFF. DNA for the CDR3: TGTGCCGGCAGCCAAGAGATGGGCCCGGAGGCGGAAAAACTGTTTTTT.

This clonotype was counted ten times or more. The chain employs TRBV28 and TRBJ2-7, with 11 positions matching TRBD2. Germline trimming cut 0 bases from V and 6 bases from J; bases unmatched to any gene: 1. This CDR3 contains 14 residues. The germline V gene has CDR1 MDHEN and CDR2 SYDVKM. Written as DNA, the CDR3 is TGTGCCAGCAGTTTATGGCTAGCGGGAGGCGAGCAGTACTTC. Protein product: CASSLWLAGGEQYF. Full variable domain (missing parts from reference TRBV28 and TRBJ2-7): DVKVTQSSRYLVKRTGEKVFLECVQDMDHENMFWYRQDPGLGLRLIYFSYDVKMKEKGDIPEGYSVSREKKERFSLILESASTNQTSMYLCASSLWLAGGEQYFGPGTRLTVT.

This clonotype was seen at least ten times. The V call is TRBV29-1, the J call TRBJ2-7; a weak D match, TRBD1 (6 bases). The CDR3 spans 14 residues. Trimming took 4 bases from V and 0 from J, leaving 13 bases between them. Per the germline V gene, CDR1 is SQVTM and CDR2 is ANQGSEA. The CDR3 DNA sequence: TGCAGCGTTGTAAAGGGGACAAGCTCCTACGAGCAGTACTTC. This encodes CSVVKGTSSYEQYF.

This clonotype is medium-sized (0.01 to 0.1%) within its sample. DNA for the CDR3: TGTGCCAGCAGCTTAGGAGATACGCAGTATTTT. Protein product: CASSLGDTQYF. This sequence joins TRBV11-2 and TRBJ2-3; D is uncertain. CDR1 is SGHAT and CDR2 is FQNNGV in the germline V gene. The V and J ends lost 1 base and 5 bases respectively, with 1 base between them. This CDR3 is built from 11 residues.